These T cell receptor beta chains were read from a single sample in a study of response to subunit inactivated influenza vaccine. MiXCR, run by TCRdb on the RT-PCR reads, gives a single entry per CDR3 protein. This sample has over 150,000 distinct CDR3 sequences, with around 15% found just once. The sample consisted of CD8+ T cells sorted from PBMCs, taken more than 4 days after vaccination. The receptors come from a man aged 50 to 60 who received an inactivated influenza vaccine. Each CDR3 is given with its conserved first and last residue. Fields, in order: J gene, V gene, clone size, CDR3 protein. Only some rows state a clone size, as once, few, many or a class for expanded clones.

J: TRBJ2-5; V: TRBV2; size: few; CDR3: CASSGEFRRTQYF
J: TRBJ2-1; V: TRBV29-1; size: few; CDR3: CSVEVLGGAYNEQFF
J: TRBJ2-5; V: TRBV15; size: NA; CDR3: CATSRDSRPGETQYF
J: TRBJ2-2; V: TRBV6-5; size: few; CDR3: CASSGFTGELFF
J: TRBJ2-3; V: TRBV4-3; size: NA; CDR3: CASSQVLAGAGGTDTQYF
J: TRBJ1-1; V: TRBV6-2/TRBV6-3; size: NA; CDR3: CASSPGETEAFF
J: TRBJ2-3; V: TRBV6-4; size: few; CDR3: CASSARPDMDTQYF
J: TRBJ2-7; V: TRBV20-1; size: NA; CDR3: CGASDEQYF
J: TRBJ2-2; V: TRBV28; size: NA; CDR3: CASSFQAGTGELFF
J: TRBJ2-7; V: TRBV12-3/TRBV12-4; size: NA; CDR3: CASSLTGALGSEQYF
J: TRBJ2-3; V: TRBV6-2/TRBV6-3; size: NA; CDR3: CASKTGVWTSVDTQYF
J: TRBJ2-1; V: TRBV7-2; size: NA; CDR3: CASSLEPSGYYNEQFF
J: TRBJ2-2; V: TRBV7-8; size: many; CDR3: CASSQRDRAAGTGELFF
J: TRBJ2-1; V: TRBV29-1; size: few; CDR3: CSGGLPGTYNEQFF
J: TRBJ2-4; V: TRBV12-3/TRBV12-4; size: many; CDR3: CASSVPGHDIQYF
J: TRBJ2-3; V: TRBV7-6; size: many; CDR3: CASSSWTGQLTDTQYF
J: TRBJ2-1; V: TRBV4-3; size: few; CDR3: CASSQDNGRLAPYNEQFF
J: TRBJ1-1; V: TRBV6-2/TRBV6-3; size: NA; CDR3: CASSYYLSTEAFF
J: TRBJ2-1; V: TRBV4-2; size: NA; CDR3: CASSQGIEGVYNEQFF
J: TRBJ2-7; V: TRBV7-6; size: NA; CDR3: CASSPGGSLSSYEQYF
J: TRBJ2-3; V: TRBV5-1; size: NA; CDR3: CASTLGSAQYF
J: TRBJ2-1; V: TRBV12-3/TRBV12-4; size: few; CDR3: CASSFEREGHTEQFF
J: TRBJ2-7; V: TRBV21-1; size: NA; CDR3: CASSTTSGERYEQYF
J: TRBJ2-1; V: TRBV7-8; size: NA; CDR3: CASSWSLSYNEQFF
J: TRBJ2-4; V: TRBV18; size: NA; CDR3: CASSPAPDLNIQYF
J: TRBJ2-1; V: TRBV9; size: NA; CDR3: CASSRGGSVKYNEQFF
J: TRBJ2-1; V: TRBV3-1; size: NA; CDR3: CASSLDRGSLGSYNEQFF
J: TRBJ2-5; V: TRBV6-5; size: few; CDR3: CASSFDGRREYF
J: TRBJ2-7; V: TRBV7-8; size: NA; CDR3: CASSSDRGQLYEQYF
J: TRBJ2-5; V: TRBV28; size: NA; CDR3: CASSYGAGELKETQYF
J: TRBJ2-7; V: TRBV6-2/TRBV6-3; size: few; CDR3: CASRTDRSPSYEQYF